These T cell receptor beta chains were read from a single sample in a study of glioma-infiltrating T cells. TCRdb analysed the multiplex PCR reads with MiXCR anew, one entry per CDR3 protein. This table has more than 100,000 distinct CDR3 sequences, around 31% appearing once. Sequenced: glioma tissue, nonneoplastic brain tissue, or PBMCs (not recorded which). The source of these receptors is a human donor with low-grade glioma or glioblastoma, undergoing nonglioma brain surgery, or in good health (not recorded which). Both conserved end residues are part of each CDR3. Each record gives: J gene, V gene, clone size, D gene, CDR3 DNA, CDR3 protein. The D gene is left open where the match is weak. Some rows have no size entry. The others give once, few or many, or a class for an expanded clone.

TRBJ2-1 TRBV7-2 few TRBD2 TGTGCCAGCAGCGGGGGACTAGCGGGGATGGGATCCTACAATGAGCAGTTCTTC CASSGGLAGMGSYNEQFF
TRBJ1-5 TRBV28 many NA TGTGCCAGCAGTAGTGCGGCATCAGCCCAGCATTTT CASSSAASAQHF
TRBJ2-2 TRBV7-3 NA NA TGTGCCAGAAGCTTAGAACGCACCGGGGAGCTGTTTTTT CARSLERTGELFF
TRBJ2-3 TRBV2 many NA TGTGCCAGCAGTGTTGAAAGAGAAAATACGCAGTATTTT CASSVERENTQYF
TRBJ1-6 TRBV3-1 NA TRBD1 TGTGCCAGCAGCCAAGGGACAGGAGTGAATTCACCCCTCCACTTT CASSQGTGVNSPLHF
TRBJ1-1 TRBV10-3 many NA TGTGCCATATCAGCCTGGACAGCTAACATGAACACTGAAGCTTTCTTT CAISAWTANMNTEAFF
TRBJ1-3 TRBV7-2 few NA TGTGCCAGCAGTTATGAGACAGGACCTGGAAACACCATATATTTT CASSYETGPGNTIYF
TRBJ2-1 TRBV3-1 few NA TGTGCCAGCAGCGACTGGGGGAGCTCCTACAATGAGCAGTTCTTC CASSDWGSSYNEQFF
TRBJ1-6 TRBV2 many NA TGTGCCAGCAGTGGACAAAAGTCTTCACCCCTCCACTTT CASSGQKSSPLHF
TRBJ1-1 TRBV30 once TRBD1 TGTGCCTGGACCCTTCCGGGGAGGGGGCTAAACACTGAAGCTTTCTTT CAWTLPGRGLNTEAFF
TRBJ2-7 TRBV30 few NA TGTGCCTGGAGTAAAGGTCAGGGAGCCAACCACGAGCAGTACTTC CAWSKGQGANHEQYF
TRBJ2-5 TRBV6-1 many NA TGTGCCAGCAGCCTCACAGGGATTAAAGAGACCCAGTACTTC CASSLTGIKETQYF
TRBJ2-7 TRBV28 many TRBD1 TGTGCCAGCAACGTACCGGGACAGGGGGGCTACGAGCAGTACTTC CASNVPGQGGYEQYF
TRBJ2-5 TRBV4-2 NA TRBD2 TGTGCCAGCAGCTCTGGGCGCGGGGGGGTCAAAGAGACCCAGTACTTC CASSSGRGGVKETQYF
TRBJ2-2 TRBV6-1 many NA TGTGCCAGCAGTCCCGCCGGGGAGCTGTTTTTT CASSPAGELFF
TRBJ1-5 TRBV6-6 many NA TGTGCCAGCAGTTACGGGGGGGCGGGGCAGCCCCAGCATTTT CASSYGGAGQPQHF
TRBJ2-2 TRBV7-8 few NA TGTGCCAGCTTTGGGGCCCCGAGACATAACACCGGGGAGCTGTTTTTT CASFGAPRHNTGELFF
TRBJ2-5 TRBV6-6 many NA TGTGCCAGCAGTTACTCAAAGGAGACCCAGTACTTC CASSYSKETQYF
TRBJ1-3 TRBV12-3/TRBV12-4 few NA TGTGCCAGCAGTTATCCTCGGGGGGGCGTGGAGGACACCATATATTTT CASSYPRGGVEDTIYF
TRBJ2-7 TRBV20-1 many NA TGCAGTGCTCGGAGTGGGTCCTACGAGCAGTACTTC CSARSGSYEQYF
TRBJ2-2 TRBV10-2 few NA TGCGCCAGCAGTACCTCGACTTACGGGGAGCTGTTTTTT CASSTSTYGELFF
TRBJ2-3 TRBV7-9 few NA TGTGCCATCCAGGCCGCCAGTACTAGCACAGATACGCAGTATTTT CAIQAASTSTDTQYF
TRBJ2-5 TRBV15 many NA TGTGCCACCAGCAAATACGTCGAAGAGACCCAGTACTTC CATSKYVEETQYF
TRBJ1-6 TRBV6-2/TRBV6-3 many TRBD1 TGTGCCAGCGACAGGGGTCCGAATTCACCCCTCCACTTT CASDRGPNSPLHF
TRBJ1-1 TRBV12-3/TRBV12-4 NA NA TGTGACAGCAGTTTAGGGACGAACACTGAAGCTTTCTTT CDSSLGTNTEAFF
TRBJ1-5 TRBV4-1 few NA TGCGCCAGCAGTCAAAGCCGTGAGGGGGTTCAGCCCCAGCATTTT CASSQSREGVQPQHF
TRBJ2-7 TRBV6-1 many NA TGTGCCAGCAATGGAGGGCAGGGGAGCTCCTACGAGCAGTACTTC CASNGGQGSSYEQYF
TRBJ1-6 TRBV12-3/TRBV12-4 NA TRBD1 TGTGCCAGCAGTCCCCCCGGGACAGGGGCTTCACCCCTCCACTTT CASSPPGTGASPLHF
TRBJ1-1 TRBV6-2/TRBV6-3 many NA TGTGCCAGCAGTTACAAGCCCAGGAACACTGAAGCTTTCTTT CASSYKPRNTEAFF
TRBJ2-2 TRBV7-8 NA TRBD1 TGTGTCAGCAGCTTAGTTGTAGGACAGGGAGGCACCGGGGAGCTGTTTTTT CVSSLVVGQGGTGELFF
TRBJ1-1 TRBV4-2 NA NA TGTGCCAGCAGCCATGACGGGGGGGAGACTGAAGCTTTCTTT CASSHDGGETEAFF